Each of the 32 T cell receptor beta chains below was sequenced from the same sample in a study of OX40 agonist ivuxolimab in advanced cancers. Libraries were prepared by immunoSEQ multiplex PCR; TCRdb keeps only in-frame clonotypes and omits some of them. The sample records about 66,000 clones, roughly 90% being singletons. Here the sequenced sample was CD4+ or CD8+ T cells sorted from blood, taken in a trial of the OX40 agonist ivuxolimab. The receptors come from an adult with an advanced solid tumor such as melanoma, head and neck, liver or kidney cancer.

The rearrangement joins TRBV28 to TRBJ2-7; perhaps TRBD1 as D (5 bases). CDR1 and CDR2 from the germline V gene are MDHEN and SYDVKM. This CDR3 is 12 amino acids long. Trimming removed 2 bases from V and 6 bases from J, with 8 bases in between. CDR3 in amino acids: CASSLQGFEQYF. CDR3 nucleotides: TGTGCCAGCAGTTTACAGGGTTTCGAGCAGTACTTC.

The rearrangement joins TRBV4-1 to TRBJ2-1; D may be TRBD2 (6 bases). The length of the CDR3 is 15 residues. CDR1 is MGHRA and CDR2 is YSYEKL in the germline V gene. The V gene lost 2 bases and the J gene lost 5 bases, with 13 bases spanning the gap. The CDR3 region has the DNA TGCGCCAGCAGCCAATCCGGGTGGGAGGACAATGAGCAGTTCTTC. This codes for CASSQSGWEDNEQFF.

The chain links TRBV9 to TRBJ2-7; D remains unclear. The V end lost 0 bases, the J end lost 4 bases, and 11 bases lay between the germline ends. The CDR3 loop spans 14 amino acids. Per the germline V gene, CDR1 is SGDLS and CDR2 is YYNGEE. The CDR3 DNA reads TGTGCCAGCAGCGTAGGGCGCCGTGGGTACGAGCAGTACTTC. This codes for CASSVGRRGYEQYF.

On this clone itself: One end of the junction does not line up with germline, which may come from a read error. In the same sample, other DNA sequences code for this CDR3. The chain has TRBV6-5 and TRBJ2-7; D tentatively reads TRBD1 or TRBD2 (5 bases each). The germline V gene encodes CDR1 MNHEY and CDR2 SVGAGI. The CDR3 loop spans 13 amino acids. Written as DNA, the CDR3 is TGTGCCAGCAGTTACGCAGGGAGCCACGAGCAGTATTTC. Amino acids: CASSYAGSHEQYF.

J is TRBJ1-1 and V is TRBV5-1, with TRBD1 matching over 7 bases. Germline V gene data show CDR1 as SGHRS and CDR2 as YFSETQ. The J segment lost 5 bases and the V segment lost 4 bases, leaving 14 bases of the junction unmatched. This CDR3 is 16 amino acids long. The CDR3 bases are TGCGCCAGCAGCCTGACGAGGGTAGGGGGCTTGACTGAAGCTTTCTTT. Translation: CASSLTRVGGLTEAFF.

V gene TRBV4-1 combines with J gene TRBJ2-5; TRBD2 agrees at 10 bases. The germline gives CDR1 MGHRA, CDR2 YSYEKL. CDR3 length: 15 residues. The J segment lost 5 bases and the V segment lost 4 bases, leaving 7 bases of the junction unmatched. DNA for the CDR3: TGCGCCAGCAGCCTTGGAGCGGGAGGGCGGGAGACCCAGTACTTC. Its translation is CASSLGAGGRETQYF.

V is TRBV30 and J is TRBJ1-1; possible D gene TRBD1, 6 bases. Deletions cut 2 bases from V and 6 bases from J, with 19 bases between. The CDR3 is 15 residues long. Germline loops: CDR1 GTSNPN, CDR2 SVGIG (reference sequence). CDR3 sequence (DNA): TGTGCCTGGAGTCCGGGGGGCAGGGGAAGCCCTGAAGCTTTCTTT. Translating gives CAWSPGGRGSPEAFF. The full variable domain, completed using reference TRBV30 and TRBJ1-1, is SQTIHQWPATLVQPVGSPLSLECTVEGTSNPNLYWYRQAAGRGLQLLFYSVGIGQISSEVPQNLSASRPQDRQFILSSKKLLLSDSGFYLCAWSPGGRGSPEAFFGQGTRLTVV.

This chain uses TRBV19 with TRBJ1-5; a weak D match, TRBD1 (6 bases). Per germline, CDR1 LNHDA and CDR2 SQIVND (reference sequence). V lost 9 bases, J lost 6 bases, and 24 bases lay in between. The CDR3 loop spans 16 amino acids. DNA for the CDR3: TGTGCCAGCCCAAGCTTCGGGCAGGGGTTTTGTCAGCCCCAGCATTTT. Its protein is CASPSFGQGFCQPQHF.

A few counts support this clone. The chain carries TRBV27 and TRBJ2-1, with 8 nucleotides matching TRBD1. J lost 2 bases, V lost 5 bases, and 11 bases had no gene match. This CDR3 has 17 amino acids. The V gene's germline CDR1 is MNHEY and CDR2 SMNVEV (reference sequence). The CDR3 reads CASSVLLETGAYNEQFF. As DNA, the CDR3 is TGTGCCAGCAGTGTACTTTTAGAGACAGGGGCCTACAATGAGCAGTTCTTC.

J is TRBJ2-5 and V is TRBV5-4; no firm D call. Per germline, CDR1 SGHNT and CDR2 YYREEE (reference sequence). The CDR3 totals 16 residues. The V end lost 1 base, the J end lost 4 bases, and 17 bases lay between the germline ends. Written as DNA, the CDR3 is TGTGCCAGCAGCTTGAGGCCTGGATTTGGGGTAGAGACCCAGTACTTC. Encoded protein: CASSLRPGFGVETQYF.

This chain connects TRBV5-1 to TRBJ2-5, with D tentatively TRBD1 (5 bases). The CDR3 sequence is 14 residues long. Germline V lookup: CDR1 SGHRS, CDR2 YFSETQ. Trimming removed 1 base from V and 3 bases from J, with 10 bases in between. The CDR3 is CASSLSRVEETQYF. The CDR3 DNA is TGCGCCAGCAGCTTGTCCAGGGTGGAAGAGACCCAGTACTTC.

The V and J genes are TRBV28 and TRBJ1-5; 10 nucleotides align to TRBD1. CDR1 and CDR2 (germline): MDHEN, SYDVKM. The J segment lost 4 bases and the V segment lost 3 bases, leaving 3 bases of the junction unmatched. The CDR3 extends over 15 amino acids. DNA for the CDR3: TGTGCCAGCAGTTTTGGGGGACAGGGGAATCAGCCCCAGCATTTT. Translating it yields CASSFGGQGNQPQHF. Using reference TRBV28 and TRBJ1-5 for the parts outside the CDR3, the full variable domain is DVKVTQSSRYLVKRTGEKVFLECVQDMDHENMFWYRQDPGLGLRLIYFSYDVKMKEKGDIPEGYSVSREKKERFSLILESASTNQTSMYLCASSFGGQGNQPQHFGDGTRLSIL.

The chain links TRBV5-1 to TRBJ2-1; D is ambiguous. The CDR3 is 15 amino acids. The V end was cut by 0 bases, the J end by 2 bases, with 9 bases between. CDR1 is SGHRS and CDR2 is YFSETQ in the germline V gene. The CDR3 DNA sequence: TGCGCCAGCAGCTTGGCTAGGGTGCCCTACAATGAGCAGTTCTTC. Translation gives CASSLARVPYNEQFF.

The chain recombines TRBV11-3 with TRBJ2-7; possibly TRBD1 for D (7 bases). The V gene's germline CDR1 is SGHNT and CDR2 YENEEA. V was trimmed by 2 bases and J by 2 bases, leaving 10 bases between them. The CDR3 covers 14 residues. CDR3 DNA sequence: TGTGCCAGCAGCTTACAGGGGGGAACCTACGAGCAGTACTTC. Translating gives CASSLQGGTYEQYF.

The chain has TRBV6-5 and TRBJ2-5; 11 nucleotides agree with TRBD1. The CDR3 sequence is 16 residues long. V dropped 1 base and J dropped 5; count of bases not matched to a gene: 6. The germline V gene encodes CDR1 MNHEY and CDR2 SVGAGI. CDR3 nucleotides: TGTGCCAGCAGTTACTGGACAGGGGGCGGGGGTGAGACCCAGTACTTC. It specifies CASSYWTGGGGETQYF.

This clone was recorded once. V gene TRBV28 combines with J gene TRBJ2-7; D remains ambiguous. V dropped 2 bases and J dropped 7 bases, with 6 bases sitting between them. Germline V gene lookup returns CDR1 MDHEN and CDR2 SYDVKM. This CDR3 is 11 amino acids long. Here the CDR3 reads CASSLDAEQYF. As DNA, the CDR3 is TGTGCCAGCAGTTTAGACGCGGAGCAGTACTTC.

The V call is TRBV15, the J call TRBJ1-1, with D hard to call. The V gene's germline CDR1 is LNHNV and CDR2 YYDKDF (reference sequence). CDR3 size: 13 residues. Trimming removed 1 base at V and 0 bases at J, with 3 bases between. The CDR3: CATSRAVNTEAFF. The CDR3 DNA is TGTGCCACCAGCAGAGCGGTGAACACTGAAGCTTTCTTT.

The J gene is TRBJ2-3, the V gene TRBV11-2, with 8 bases matching TRBD1. Trimming cost V 5 bases and J 1 base; bases outside gene matches: 5. The germline CDR1 and CDR2 sequences are SGHAT and FQNNGV. This CDR3 has 15 amino acids. This chain's CDR3 is CASSPQGQGTDTQYF. CDR3 bases: TGTGCCAGCAGCCCACAGGGACAGGGCACAGATACGCAGTATTTT.

The chain employs TRBV10-3 and TRBJ2-1; 7 bases map to TRBD2. The CDR3 has 15 residues. Per germline, CDR1 ENHRY and CDR2 SYGVKD. Trimming at V came to 8 bases and at J to 0 bases, leaving 7 bases not matched to a gene. In DNA form, the CDR3 reads TGTGCCATCGAGGGTCGCGGGAGCTCCTACAATGAGCAGTTCTTC. Translating gives CAIEGRGSSYNEQFF.

The chain joins TRBV6-5 to TRBJ2-7; D may correspond to TRBD1 or TRBD2 (6 bases each). The CDR3 runs 14 residues. The V gene lost 5 bases and the J gene lost 5 bases, with 16 bases spanning the gap. Germline lookup yields CDR1 MNHEY and CDR2 SVGAGI. The CDR3 sequence is CASSQGHGRDEQYF. The DNA for the CDR3 is TGTGCCAGCAGTCAGGGACACGGGAGAGACGAGCAGTACTTC.

V is TRBV25-1 and J is TRBJ2-7; the D gene could be TRBD1 or TRBD2 (5 bases each). V shed 6 bases and J shed 6 bases, with 9 bases lying between them. Per the germline V gene, CDR1 is MGHDK and CDR2 is SYGVNS. The CDR3 spans 11 residues. CDR3: CASSPGTEQYF. The CDR3 DNA sequence: TGTGCCAGCAGCCCTGGGACCGAGCAGTACTTC.

This rearrangement joins TRBV28 to TRBJ2-7, with D possibly matching TRBD2 (6 bases). The germline CDR1 and CDR2 sequences are MDHEN and SYDVKM. Between the trimmed V and J ends, which lost 5 bases and 6 bases, there was a span of 17 bases. This CDR3 has 14 amino acids. The CDR3 protein is CASSLGRLKSEQYF. The CDR3 DNA is TGTGCCAGCAGTCTCGGGAGACTCAAGAGCGAGCAGTACTTC.

The J gene is TRBJ2-5, the V gene TRBV11-3; tentatively, D is TRBD1 (7 bases). Germline CDR1 reads SGHNT; CDR2 reads YENEEA. V was pared by 5 bases and J by 7 bases, with 26 bases between. This CDR3 has 17 amino acids. The CDR3 loop reads CASSPSGGILPWGTQYF. The CDR3 bases are TGTGCCAGCAGCCCCTCAGGGGGGATCCTCCCATGGGGGACCCAGTACTTC. Together with reference TRBV11-3 and TRBJ2-5, the CDR3 gives the full variable domain: EAGVVQSPRYKIIEKKQPVAFWCNPISGHNTLYWYLQNLGQGPELLIRYENEEAVDDSQLPKDRFSAERLKGVDSTLKIQPAELGDSAVYLCASSPSGGILPWGTQYFGPGTRLLVL.

The chain links TRBV7-2 to TRBJ2-1; either TRBD1 or TRBD2 may fit D (5 bases each). The CDR3 is 14 amino acids. CDR1 is SGHTA and CDR2 is FQGNSA in the germline V gene. V shed 5 bases and J shed 8 bases, with 16 bases lying between them. In DNA form, the CDR3 reads TGTGCCAGCAGCCTAGGGACGGTGTCCGATGAGCAGTTCTTC. This sequence encodes CASSLGTVSDEQFF.

The J gene is TRBJ2-1, the V gene TRBV2; no definite D call. The germline gives CDR1 SNHLY, CDR2 FYNNEI. The V end lost 4 bases, the J end lost 6 bases, and 10 bases lay between the germline ends. The CDR3 loop spans 13 amino acids. CDR3 in amino acids: CASSVQVSNEQFF. As DNA, the CDR3 is TGTGCCAGCAGTGTACAAGTTTCCAATGAGCAGTTCTTC.

V is TRBV5-8 and J is TRBJ2-5; 12 positions match TRBD2. CDR1 and CDR2 from the germline V gene are SGHTS and YDEGEE. V lost 1 base, J lost 5 bases, and 3 bases stayed unmatched. The CDR3 is made up of 15 amino acids. CDR3 sequence (DNA): TGTGCCAGCAGCTTGCGACTAGCGGGAGTGGAGACCCAGTACTTC. Translating gives CASSLRLAGVETQYF.

V is TRBV10-1 and J is TRBJ2-7; no clear D gene. The germline gives CDR1 WNHNN, CDR2 SYGVQD (reference sequence). The CDR3 is 12 residues long. V lost 2 bases and J lost 4, with 6 bases in between. CDR3 residues: CASSELRYEQYF. The CDR3 nucleotides read TGCGCCAGCAGTGAGCTAAGGTACGAGCAGTACTTC.

The CDR3 is CAWGGQGSTGELFF. CDR3 coding DNA: TGTGCCTGGGGAGGACAGGGGAGCACCGGGGAGCTGTTTTTT. This chain uses TRBV30 with TRBJ2-2; 9 nucleotides align to TRBD1. CDR1 GTSNPN and CDR2 SVGIG come from the germline V gene (reference sequence). The ends lost 5 bases at V and 4 bases at J; junction bases unmatched: 5. This CDR3 is 14 amino acids long.

CDR3 in amino acids: CASSSPSKAHEQYF. CDR3 in DNA: TGTGCCAGCAGTTCACCTAGTAAAGCCCACGAGCAGTACTTC. V usage is TRBV6-5 and J usage is TRBJ2-7; D remains unclear. Between the trimmed V and J ends, which lost 4 bases and 5 bases, there was a span of 15 bases. CDR3 length: 14 amino acids. Germline V gives CDR1 MNHEY, CDR2 SVGAGI.

With regard to this clone: At one boundary the junction diverges from the germline segment, which might be a read error. The chain employs TRBV19 and TRBJ2-3; 9 nucleotides align to TRBD2. Germline V CDR1 and CDR2: LNHDA, SQIVND (reference sequence). There are 15 residues in the CDR3. The CDR3 is CASSIAGESPDTQYF. CDR3 DNA: TGTGCCAGTAGCATAGCGGGAGAGAGCCCAGATACGCAGTATTTT.

V usage is TRBV15 and J usage is TRBJ2-1; no clear D gene. Germline-derived CDR1 and CDR2 are LNHNV and YYDKDF (reference sequence). The CDR3 extends over 11 amino acids. V gave up 5 bases and J gave up 8 bases, with 7 bases separating them. The CDR3 protein is CATSSWHEQFF. In DNA form, the CDR3 reads TGTGCCACCAGCTCGTGGCATGAGCAGTTCTTC.

This clone was observed once. V is TRBV6-1 and J is TRBJ2-7, with D unclear. CDR1 MNHNS and CDR2 SASEGT come from the germline V gene. V was shortened by 9 bases and J by 6 bases, with 18 bases between the two germline ends. The CDR3 totals 13 residues. The CDR3: CASRVGITFEQYF. As DNA, the CDR3 is TGTGCCAGTAGAGTAGGGATTACCTTCGAGCAGTACTTC.